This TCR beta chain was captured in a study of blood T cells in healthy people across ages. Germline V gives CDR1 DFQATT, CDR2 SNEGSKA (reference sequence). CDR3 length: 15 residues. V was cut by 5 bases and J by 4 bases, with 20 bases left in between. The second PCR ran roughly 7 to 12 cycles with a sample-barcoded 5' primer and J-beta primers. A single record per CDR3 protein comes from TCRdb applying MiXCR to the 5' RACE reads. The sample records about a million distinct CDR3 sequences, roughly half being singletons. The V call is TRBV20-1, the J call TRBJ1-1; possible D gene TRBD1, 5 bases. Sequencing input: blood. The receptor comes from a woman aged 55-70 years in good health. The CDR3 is CSALVPGPTPTEAFF. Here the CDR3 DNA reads TGCAGTGCTTTAGTCCCGGGACCAACCCCCACTGAAGCTTTCTTT.